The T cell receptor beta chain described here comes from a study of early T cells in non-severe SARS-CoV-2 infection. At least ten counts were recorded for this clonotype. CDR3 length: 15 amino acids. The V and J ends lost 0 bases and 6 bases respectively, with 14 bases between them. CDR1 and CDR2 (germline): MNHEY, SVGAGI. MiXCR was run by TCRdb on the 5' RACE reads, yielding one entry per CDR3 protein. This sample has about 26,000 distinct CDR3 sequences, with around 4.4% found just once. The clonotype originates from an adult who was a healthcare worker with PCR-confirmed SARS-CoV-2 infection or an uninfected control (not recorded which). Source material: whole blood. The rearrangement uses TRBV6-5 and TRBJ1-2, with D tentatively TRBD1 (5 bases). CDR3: CASSYSNRQRNGYTF. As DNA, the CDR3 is TGTGCCAGCAGTTACTCGAACCGACAGAGGAATGGCTACACCTTC.